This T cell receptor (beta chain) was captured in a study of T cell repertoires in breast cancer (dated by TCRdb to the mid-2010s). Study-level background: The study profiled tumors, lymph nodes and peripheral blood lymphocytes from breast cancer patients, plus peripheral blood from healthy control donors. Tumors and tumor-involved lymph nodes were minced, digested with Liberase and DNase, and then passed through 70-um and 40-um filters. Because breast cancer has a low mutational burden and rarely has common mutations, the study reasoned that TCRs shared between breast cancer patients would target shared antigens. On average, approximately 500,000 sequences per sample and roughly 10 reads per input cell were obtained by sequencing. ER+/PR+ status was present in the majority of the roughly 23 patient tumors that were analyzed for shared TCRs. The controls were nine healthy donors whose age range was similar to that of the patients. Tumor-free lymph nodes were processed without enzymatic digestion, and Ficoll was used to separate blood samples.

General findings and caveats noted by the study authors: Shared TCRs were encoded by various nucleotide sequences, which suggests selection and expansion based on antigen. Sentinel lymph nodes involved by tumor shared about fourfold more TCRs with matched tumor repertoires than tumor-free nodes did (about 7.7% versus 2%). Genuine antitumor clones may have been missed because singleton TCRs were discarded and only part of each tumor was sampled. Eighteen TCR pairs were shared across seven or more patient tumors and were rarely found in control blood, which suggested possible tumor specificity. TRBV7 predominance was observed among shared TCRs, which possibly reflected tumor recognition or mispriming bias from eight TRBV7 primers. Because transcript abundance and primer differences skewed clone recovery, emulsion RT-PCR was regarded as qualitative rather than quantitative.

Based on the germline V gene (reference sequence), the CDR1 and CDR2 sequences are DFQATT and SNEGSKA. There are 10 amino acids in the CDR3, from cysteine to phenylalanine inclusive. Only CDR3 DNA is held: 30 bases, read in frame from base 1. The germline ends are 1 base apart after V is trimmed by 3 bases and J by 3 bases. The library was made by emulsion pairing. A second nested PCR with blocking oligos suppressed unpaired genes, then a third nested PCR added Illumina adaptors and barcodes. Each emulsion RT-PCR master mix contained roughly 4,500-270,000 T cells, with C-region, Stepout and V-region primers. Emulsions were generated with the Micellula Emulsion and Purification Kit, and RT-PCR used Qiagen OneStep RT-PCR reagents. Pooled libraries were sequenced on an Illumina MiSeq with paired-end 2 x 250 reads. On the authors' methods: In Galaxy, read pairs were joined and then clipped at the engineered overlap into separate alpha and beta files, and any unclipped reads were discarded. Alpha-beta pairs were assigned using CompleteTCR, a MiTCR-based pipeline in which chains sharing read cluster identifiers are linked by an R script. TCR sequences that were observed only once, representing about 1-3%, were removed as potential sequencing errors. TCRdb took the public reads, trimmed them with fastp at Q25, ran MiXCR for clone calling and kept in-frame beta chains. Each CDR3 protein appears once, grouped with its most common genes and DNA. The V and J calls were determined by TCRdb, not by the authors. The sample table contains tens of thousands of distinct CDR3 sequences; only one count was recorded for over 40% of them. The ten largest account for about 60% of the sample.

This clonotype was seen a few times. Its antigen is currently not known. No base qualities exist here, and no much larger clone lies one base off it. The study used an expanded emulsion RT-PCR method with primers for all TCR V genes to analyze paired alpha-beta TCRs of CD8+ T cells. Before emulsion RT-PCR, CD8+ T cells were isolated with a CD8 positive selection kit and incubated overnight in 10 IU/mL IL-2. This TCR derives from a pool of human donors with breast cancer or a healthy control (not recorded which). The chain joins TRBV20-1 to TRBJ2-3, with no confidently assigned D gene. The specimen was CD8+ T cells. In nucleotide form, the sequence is TGCAGTGCTAGTACAGATACGCAGTATTTT. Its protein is CSASTDTQYF.